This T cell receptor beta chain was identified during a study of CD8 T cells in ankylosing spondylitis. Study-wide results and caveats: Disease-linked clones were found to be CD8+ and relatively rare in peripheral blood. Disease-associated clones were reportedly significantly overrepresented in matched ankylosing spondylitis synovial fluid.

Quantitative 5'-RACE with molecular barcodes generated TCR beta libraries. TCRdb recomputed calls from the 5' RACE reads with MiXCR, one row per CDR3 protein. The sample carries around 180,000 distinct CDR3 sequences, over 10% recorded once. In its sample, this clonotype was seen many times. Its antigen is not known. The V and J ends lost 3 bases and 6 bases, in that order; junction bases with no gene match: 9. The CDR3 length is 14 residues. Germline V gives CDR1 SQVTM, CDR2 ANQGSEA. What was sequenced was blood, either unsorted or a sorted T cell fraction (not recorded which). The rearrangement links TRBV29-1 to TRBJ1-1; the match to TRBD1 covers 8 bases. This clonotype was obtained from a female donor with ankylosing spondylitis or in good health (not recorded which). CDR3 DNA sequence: TGCAGCGTTGAGGAAAGGACAGGGTTCTCTGAAGCTTTCTTT. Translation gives CSVEERTGFSEAFF.